This T cell receptor beta chain was found in a study of sequential checkpoint blockade in melanoma. For the study at large: After both sequences, patients received maintenance nivolumab.

CDR3 length: 15 residues. Germline V lookup: CDR1 SEHNR, CDR2 FQNEAQ (reference sequence). V was pared by 4 bases and J by 6 bases, with 4 bases of the junction left unmatched. Treatment defined: randomized to nivolumab then ipilimumab (arm A) or the reverse (arm B). PBMC sorting kept live CD3+CD8+ cells without CD19 or CD56. Here immunoSEQ multiplex PCR was the method, and the copy in TCRdb shows in-frame clones only, minus some. Among about 9,900 clones, around 71% were seen once, and the ten largest hold nearly 25%. This receptor was obtained from a human donor with melanoma. The genes are TRBV7-9 and TRBJ2-1, with 12 positions matching TRBD1. This material consisted of CD8+ T cells sorted from blood (inferred from file names), taken from a patient given nivolumab and ipilimumab in sequence. CDR3 in amino acids: CASSSGTGGFNEQFF. The DNA of the CDR3 is TGTGCCAGCAGCTCCGGGACAGGGGGCTTCAATGAGCAGTTCTTC.